The 5 T cell receptor beta chains reported below all come from one sample, sequenced in a study of radiotherapy plus CTLA-4 blockade in lung cancer. Data came from immunoSEQ multiplex PCR; TCRdb stores just in-frame clones and leaves some out. In the table there are 40,000 to 45,000 clones, about 77% of which are singletons. This specimen was peripheral blood, taken from a patient treated with radiotherapy plus ipilimumab. Every receptor here comes from a human donor with non-small cell lung cancer who had stable disease on radiotherapy plus ipilimumab.

The CDR3 bases are TGTGCCAGCAGTCTACAGGGGGCCGGGAATGAGCAGTTCTTC. The encoded protein is CASSLQGAGNEQFF. The rearrangement links TRBV2 to TRBJ2-1, with 9 bases lining up with TRBD1. The CDR3 extends over 14 amino acids. Trimming at V came to 5 bases and at J to 7 bases, leaving 6 bases not matched to a gene. CDR1 is SNHLY and CDR2 is FYNNEI in the germline V gene.

The V call is TRBV30, the J call TRBJ1-4; 7 nucleotides line up with TRBD1. Germline CDR1 is GTSNPN and CDR2 is SVGIG (reference sequence). This CDR3 comprises 14 residues. V dropped 3 bases and J dropped 7; count of bases not matched to a gene: 8. The CDR3 DNA sequence: TGTGCCTGGAGGGGGCCAGGGGGTTTTGAAAAACTGTTTTTT. Protein product: CAWRGPGGFEKLFF. Using reference TRBV30 and TRBJ1-4 for the parts outside the CDR3, the full variable domain is SQTIHQWPATLVQPVGSPLSLECTVEGTSNPNLYWYRQAAGRGLQLLFYSVGIGQISSEVPQNLSASRPQDRQFILSSKKLLLSDSGFYLCAWRGPGGFEKLFFGSGTQLSVL.

The J gene is TRBJ1-4, the V gene TRBV5-4, with TRBD1 identical over 9 bases. Germline lookup yields CDR1 SGHNT and CDR2 YYREEE (reference sequence). Trimming at V came to 1 base and at J to 4 bases, leaving 5 bases not matched to a gene. This CDR3 comprises 16 residues. CDR3 bases: TGTGCCAGCAGCTTGTCATTGGACAGGGGTAATGAAAAACTGTTTTTT. Amino acid sequence: CASSLSLDRGNEKLFF.

The table lists this clone with a few counts. The rearrangement uses TRBV5-4 and TRBJ1-6; D not certain. This CDR3 is built from 14 residues. Trimming took off 0 bases at V and 7 bases at J, with 8 bases between the two ends. CDR1 and CDR2 from the germline V gene are SGHNT and YYREEE (reference sequence). CDR3 amino acids: CASSLDLLNSPLHF. The CDR3 region has the DNA TGTGCCAGCAGCTTGGATCTACTGAATTCACCCCTCCACTTT.

CDR3 nucleotide sequence: TGTGCCAGCAGTTACTCGACAGGGCGGAACACTGAAGCTTTCTTT. This sequence encodes CASSYSTGRNTEAFF. The chain joins TRBV6-6 to TRBJ1-1, with 7 bases aligning to TRBD1. Per germline, CDR1 MNHNY and CDR2 SVGAGI (reference sequence). J lost 1 base, V lost 0 bases, and 2 bases had no gene match. The CDR3 has 15 residues.